This T cell receptor (beta chain) appears in the sequencing data of a study of PD-L1 blockade in urothelial cancer. Study information: In the patient group, twenty-five of 29 were males with bladder-origin urothelial cancer. A median approximately 150,000 T cells were found in blood samples. Blood analysis took place 3 weeks (second dose) and 6 weeks after treatment start.

V was pared by 8 bases and J by 4 bases, with 10 bases between. CDR1 is SEHNR, CDR2 FQNEAQ, per germline (reference sequence). CDR3 length: 12 residues. Produced via immunoSEQ multiplex PCR; TCRdb's table is partial and in-frame only. Here the sample spans about 51,000 clones, around 88% being singletons. Regarding the study as a whole: At 3 weeks on treatment, tumor-associated clones expanded more with durable benefit.

Regarding this clone: The antigen is unknown.

Source: PBMCs, taken around atezolizumab (anti-PD-L1) treatment. The chain combines TRBV7-9 with TRBJ2-3; D gene uncertain. The sequence derives from a man between 60 and 70 years old with urothelial cancer. The CDR3 DNA follows: TGTGCCAGCTGTCCCGAGGCAGATACGCAGTATTTT. Its protein is CASCPEADTQYF.